Below, one T cell receptor beta chain is given with its context. What antigen it recognizes has not been identified. Sequence at one end of the junction differs from germline and may be a read error. This sample is drawn from a study of cytomegalovirus exposure and HLA in healthy donors listed by TCRdb under 2017. Regarding the research as a whole: An earlier analysis of several hundred of the donors reported 250 to 300 Gb of sequence data and roughly 100 million unique TCR beta sequences from some 180 million T cells. The number of typed donors differed by locus: roughly 629-630 for A, B, C, DRB1 and DQB1; some 540 for DQA1; 606 for DPA1; and roughly 470 for DPB1. An early release covering 550 to 700 HLA-typed donors comprised approximately 290 gigabases of sequencing data and tens of millions of unique TCR sequences. To decide whether each TCR beta V gene segment behaved as functional or pseudogenic, an earlier analysis of some 580 of the donors relied on high-throughput TCR beta sequencing. On average, roughly 240,000 unique TCR beta nucleotide sequences were sequenced per donor among 398 genotyped donors of the cohort, with about 17% of those sequences being non-productive. Genome-wide SNP genotypes for about three fifths of the 666 donors were used in a later genetic analysis, which treated that subset as a discovery cohort. A separate validation cohort of approximately 130 different subjects was used in addition to the roughly 670-subject first cohort. The genetic ancestry cluster associated with self-reported Caucasian donors included roughly 84% of the 398 genotyped donors. HLA typing included class I and class II loci at four-digit resolution. The study was designed to test whether signatures of past pathogen exposure could be identified by cataloging public T cell receptors. A handful of DR-DQ haplotypes were handled as single units for association and clustering because linkage in the cohort was strong. To predict cytomegalovirus infection status, the study brought together high-throughput TCR immunosequencing, statistical association of individual TCRs with disease status, and machine learning. Donor age, sex, ethnicity and CMV serostatus were compiled alongside the repertoire data. The study used immunosequencing to profile the T cell repertoires of hundreds of subjects and linked those repertoires to cytomegalovirus serostatus. In the later analysis, no new phenotypic data were used to find candidate immune exposures; instead, reliance was placed on TCR beta sequences and their occurrence across donors. In a later analysis, previously published TCR beta repertoires from 500 to 750 donors were re-analyzed and high-resolution HLA genotyping was added so that TCR occurrence patterns could be studied. Every repertoire in the discovery cohort had been generated on one and the same sequencing platform.

On the study overall, not on this receptor specifically: The authors suggested that the approach could potentially be extended to other disease states and immunological phenotypes. Linkage disequilibrium might explain the correlated functional status among segregating V segments, but an unknown experimental factor could not be ruled out. Broadly in line with IMGT annotations, most TCR beta V segments showed up in productive rearrangements about 87% or about 30% of the time in an earlier analysis of about 500 of the donors. Most TCR sequences were seen in very few donors, while some public TCRs were found in many individuals. Presence/absence analyses assumed roughly uniform sequencing depth across donors, an assumption that may not hold. In this cohort, only TCR beta chains were sequenced, and detectable features were limited by the absence of alpha or paired-chain data. The study gave a list of about 170 TCR beta chains associated with cytomegalovirus. In a later analysis, 15,000 to 20,000 TCR beta sequences were associated with specific HLA alleles at a false discovery rate of 0.05. When HLA alleles, especially DR and DQ, strongly co-occurred, TCR associations were difficult to assign to individual alleles. HLA typing was unavailable for some donors at each locus, so association tests used only the typed subset. A later analysis found that most CMV-associated TCR beta chains appeared HLA-restricted, with HLA associations seemingly driven largely by CMV exposure. CMV serostatus was the only immune exposure information available for the cohort. A later genetic analysis reported fewer N-insertions in productive TCRs among donors in an Asian-associated ancestry cluster than the approximately 670-donor mean. According to a later analysis, TCR association rates differed among HLA loci, with DRB1 alleles showing the most associated TCRs and HLA-C alleles showing the fewest. In a later analysis, HLA-associated TCR beta chains showed more clonal expansion and lower generation probabilities than non-associated chains that were equally common. A further reported finding was that TCR beta sequences accurately predicted the HLA-A and HLA-B alleles for most subjects in the first cohort. The classifier was reported to diagnose cytomegalovirus status with high specificity and sensitivity in both the original cohort and the validation cohort. According to a later analysis, parvovirus B19, influenza, CMV and Epstein-Barr virus appeared linked to several top co-occurrence clusters. The sequencing pipeline was judged likely to have produced a cluster of highly shared sequence variants as a technical artifact. An association between a missense DCLRE1C variant and V-gene and J-gene trimming of TCR beta chains was found in a later genetic analysis and replicated in an independent cohort. A few of the identified cytomegalovirus-associated TCR beta chains were confirmed in vitro to be specific for cytomegalovirus antigens. Approximately 18 rarely observed V segments, including chromosome 9 orphons, were excluded from the earlier analysis of 550 to 700 of the donors because counts were too low.

The cohort comprised several hundred healthy bone marrow donors. All cohort members were sampled while nominally healthy, although unrecorded immune exposures were likely present. The donor was CMV seronegative and was included in the group of hundreds of seronegative cohort members. Each donor provided a peripheral blood sample, and peripheral blood mononuclear cells were used for TCR beta sequencing. The Qiagen DNeasy Blood Extraction Kit was used to extract genomic DNA from the blood cell samples. Library preparation employed the immunoSEQ multiplex PCR assay. A mixture of 60 forward primers for TCR Vbeta segments and 13 reverse primers for TCR Jbeta segments was used in the multiplex PCR. A multiplex PCR assay on genomic DNA amplified the CDR3 region of rearranged TCR beta genes. The Illumina HiSeq System was used to sequence the amplified TCR beta libraries as 87-base-pair reads. Per the authors' processing: A later analysis counted approximately 84 million unique TCR beta chains across the 640 or so repertoires, and about 10 million of these chains were shared by at least two donors. Raw reads were error-corrected and collapsed into unique sequences with a nearest-neighbor algorithm that merged closely related sequences to remove PCR and sequencing errors. V, D and J gene segments were assigned by aligning CDR3 sequences to IMGT reference sequences. For a sequence to be retained, at least a six-nucleotide match to both a V gene segment and a J gene segment was required. Rearrangements were called productive when the CDR3 lacked stop codons and stayed in frame with V and J; all others were non-productive. CDR3 was defined by IMGT convention, running from the second conserved V-encoded cysteine to the conserved J-encoded phenylalanine. Sequences without an unambiguous match to a single V gene segment were excluded from the earlier analysis of approximately 560 of the donors. In an earlier analysis of some 590 of the donors, a V segment was called functional when productive rearrangements were above 56.7%, and segregating when the standard deviation between donors exceeded 5%. A statistical classification framework was developed to diagnose cytomegalovirus status using the catalog of TCR beta chain sequences. A later analysis assigned V and J genes by comparing TCR nucleotide sequences with IMGT/GENE-DB human TR gene sequences. In a later analysis, CDR3 sequences and most-parsimonious VDJ recombination scenarios were assigned using the TCRdist pipeline. A later analysis defined each TCR beta chain by its CDR3 amino acid sequence plus V-gene family, and excluded reads lacking a unique V-gene family. In a later analysis, around 650 highly shared, low-generation-probability nucleotide sequences were removed to address suspected cross-contamination and a sequencing artifact. For each public chain, a later analysis derived a clonal expansion index from normalized ranks of inferred template counts within each repertoire. A later analysis computed generation probabilities with a VDJ recombination model fitted to out-of-frame rearrangements, and checked the results against IGoR. Hypergeometric tests were used in a later analysis to score TCR-TCR, TCR-HLA and TCR-CMV co-occurrence, with a repertoire-size bias correction applied to the TCR pairs. In a later analysis, false discovery rates were estimated by permuting HLA or CMV assignments 20 times. In a later analysis, co-occurring TCRs were grouped using DBSCAN, with TCRdist sequence similarity added in when clustering inside HLA-allele-positive subsets. Repertoires with fewer than 30,000 or more than 120,000 public chains were left out of co-occurrence clustering, as were about 5 repertoires with anomalous nucleotide sharing. This is the immuneACCESS table as TCRdb keeps it, with only in-frame sequences that have V and J called. A part of the clones is gone; compared with another copy, unresolved V genes explain less than half, and the rest is unexplained. D and trimming were read from the DNA, whereas the V and J calls and clone size are those reported in that table. This sample is represented by about 120,000 clones; about 70% of them were singletons. Nearly 0.9% of the sample is taken by the ten largest.

Sequencing was carried out using PBMCs. The receptor was derived from a woman aged 30 to 39 in good health and CMV-seronegative.

The CDR3 protein is CSVLLEIEVFF. The nucleotide sequence is TGCAGCGTTCTTTTAGAAATTGAAGTTTTCTTT. The V gene is TRBV29-1 and the J gene is TRBJ1-1; no confident D gene assignment can be made. The CDR3 covers 11 residues, taking in both the cysteine and the phenylalanine. This entry keeps only the CDR3 DNA: 33 bases, framed from base 1. CDR1 is given as SQVTM and CDR2 as ANQGSEA, both from the germline V gene.